The rows below give T cell receptor beta chains drawn from one sample of a study. In TCRdb, the RT-PCR reads were re-called with MiXCR into one record per CDR3 protein. The sample consists of about 700,000 distinct CDR3 sequences, approximately 15% of them appearing once. Sequences were obtained from memory CD4+ T cells from blood. The receptors stem from a female donor in good health, serving as a healthy control. Both conserved end residues are part of each CDR3. The order of the fields is J gene, V gene, CDR3 protein.

TRBJ2-1 TRBV15 CATSRGHNEQFF
TRBJ1-1 TRBV7-3 CASSLGGQQAFF
TRBJ2-2 TRBV29-1 CSAGEWDTGELFF
TRBJ1-1 TRBV20-1 CSARVGNTEAFF
TRBJ2-1 TRBV29-1 CSGRGHPSYNEQFF
TRBJ2-5 TRBV5-1 CASSFSPDETQYF
TRBJ2-1 TRBV12-3/TRBV12-4 CASSRSGGLEQFF
TRBJ2-4 TRBV20-1 CSAPGGGKNIQYF
TRBJ1-6 TRBV28 CASSLTVNNSPLHF
TRBJ2-3 TRBV7-3 CASSPDSGYSDTQYF
TRBJ1-1 TRBV7-9 CASSLVSLVGRAFF
TRBJ1-3 TRBV7-9 CASISTGLDTIYF
TRBJ2-7 TRBV6-5 CASRLLASYEQYF
TRBJ2-1 TRBV12-3/TRBV12-4 CASFEAGGPYNEQFF
TRBJ1-1 TRBV7-3 CASSPATNTEAFF
TRBJ2-1 TRBV29-1 CSSLIQPGPYNEQFF
TRBJ1-3 TRBV6-2/TRBV6-3 CASSKGTAKGYGNTIYF
TRBJ2-1 TRBV7-2 CASSLRTGGAGDEQFF
TRBJ1-4 TRBV20-1 CSGNRGSTEKLFF
TRBJ1-3 TRBV20-1 CSARGPGFSGNTIYF
TRBJ1-6 TRBV20-1 CSASYGTGDSPLHF
TRBJ2-1 TRBV7-3 CASSQILSGRAYNEQFF
TRBJ1-2 TRBV7-2 CASSLSSGIGYTF
TRBJ2-3 TRBV25-1 CASQGVPDTQYF
TRBJ2-7 TRBV7-2 CASSLEFQGPLSSYEQYF
TRBJ2-7 TRBV7-2 CASSLVGPAEYF
TRBJ2-1 TRBV20-1 CSARDLGRTSSYNEQFF
TRBJ2-3 TRBV3-1 CASSQDPDTDTQYF
TRBJ2-1 TRBV4-2 CASSQPGQGANEQFF
TRBJ2-5 TRBV7-9 CASSTLAVQETQYF
TRBJ1-2 TRBV2 CASSESVYYGYTF
TRBJ2-7 TRBV7-2 CASSREFHEQYF
TRBJ2-7 TRBV6-1 CASSGWTAPYEQYF